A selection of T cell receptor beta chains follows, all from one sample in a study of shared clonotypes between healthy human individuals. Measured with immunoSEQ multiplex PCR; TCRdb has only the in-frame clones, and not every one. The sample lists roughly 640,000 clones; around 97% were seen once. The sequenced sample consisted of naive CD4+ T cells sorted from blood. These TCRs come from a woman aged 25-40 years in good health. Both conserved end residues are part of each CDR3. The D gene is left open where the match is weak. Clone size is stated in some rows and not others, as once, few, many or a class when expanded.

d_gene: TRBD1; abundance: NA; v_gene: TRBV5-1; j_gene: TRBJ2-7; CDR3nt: TGCGCCAGCAGCTCCGGGACAGGGGCCTACGAGCAGTACTTC; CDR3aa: CASSSGTGAYEQYF
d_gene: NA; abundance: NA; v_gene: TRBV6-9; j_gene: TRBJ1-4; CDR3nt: TGTGCCAGCAGGACGGGGCGGGGGTATGAAAAACTGTTTTTT; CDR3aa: CASRTGRGYEKLFF
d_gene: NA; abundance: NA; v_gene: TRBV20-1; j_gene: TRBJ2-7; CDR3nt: TGCAGTGCTAGGCGTGGCCGCGAGCAGTACTTC; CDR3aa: CSARRGREQYF
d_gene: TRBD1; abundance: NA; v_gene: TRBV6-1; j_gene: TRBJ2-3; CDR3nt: TGTGCCAGCAGTGAATCGACAGGGGGCGGCACAGATACGCAGTATTTT; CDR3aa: CASSESTGGGTDTQYF
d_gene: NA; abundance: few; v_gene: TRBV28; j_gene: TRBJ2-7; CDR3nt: TGTGCCAGCAGTTTAAGGTGGACCGAGCAGTACTTC; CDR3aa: CASSLRWTEQYF
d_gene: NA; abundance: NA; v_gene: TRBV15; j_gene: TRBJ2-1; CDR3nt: TGTGCCACCAGCAGAAGGGTATCAGGGAGTGAGCAGTTCTTC; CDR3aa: CATSRRVSGSEQFF
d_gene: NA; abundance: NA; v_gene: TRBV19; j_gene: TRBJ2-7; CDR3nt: TGTGCCAGTAGTATAGGTTCCGAACGCGCGGGCTACGAGCAGTACTTC; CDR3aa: CASSIGSERAGYEQYF
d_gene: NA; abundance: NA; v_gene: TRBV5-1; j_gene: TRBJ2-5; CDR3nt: TGCGCCAGCAGCTTGCGGGAGATTTACGGGACCCAGTACTTC; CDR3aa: CASSLREIYGTQYF
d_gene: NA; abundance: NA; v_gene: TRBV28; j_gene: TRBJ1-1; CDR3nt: TGTGCCAGCAGTTCCCCACAGGCCCGCACTGAAGCTTTCTTT; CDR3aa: CASSSPQARTEAFF
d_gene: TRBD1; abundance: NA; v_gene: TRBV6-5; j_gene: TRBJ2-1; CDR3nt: TGTGCCAGCAGCCCCGACAGGGCGCCCTACAATGAGCAGTTCTTC; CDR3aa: CASSPDRAPYNEQFF
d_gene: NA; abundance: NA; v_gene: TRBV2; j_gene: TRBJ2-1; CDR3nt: TGTGCCAGCAGTCAGTGGGAATACAATGAGCAGTTCTTC; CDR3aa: CASSQWEYNEQFF
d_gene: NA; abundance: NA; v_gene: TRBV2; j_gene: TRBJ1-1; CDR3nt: TGTGCCAGCAGACAAATCGCCACTGAAGCTTTCTTT; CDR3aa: CASRQIATEAFF
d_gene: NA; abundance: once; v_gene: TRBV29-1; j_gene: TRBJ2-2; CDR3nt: TGCAGCGTTGCCCACATGAACACCGGGGAGCTGTTTTTT; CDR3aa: CSVAHMNTGELFF
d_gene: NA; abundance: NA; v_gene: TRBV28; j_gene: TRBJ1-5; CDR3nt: TGTGCCAGCAGTGTTAATCAGCCCCAGCATTTT; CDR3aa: CASSVNQPQHF
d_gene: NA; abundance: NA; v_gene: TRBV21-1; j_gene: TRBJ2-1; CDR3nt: TGTGCCAGCAGCCTAAGAGGGGGTCGACACAATGAGCAGTTCTTC; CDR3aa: CASSLRGGRHNEQFF
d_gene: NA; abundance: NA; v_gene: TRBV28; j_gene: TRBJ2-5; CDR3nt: TGTGCCAGCAGTCGTTCGGGGGCCGAGACCCAGTACTTC; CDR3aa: CASSRSGAETQYF
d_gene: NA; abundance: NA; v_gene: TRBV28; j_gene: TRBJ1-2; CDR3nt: TGTGCCAGCAGTTTCAACCCAGGGGTGGGAGGCTACACCTTC; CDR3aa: CASSFNPGVGGYTF
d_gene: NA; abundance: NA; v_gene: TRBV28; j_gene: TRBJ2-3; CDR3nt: TGTGCCAGCAGTTTGGGGGCCAGCGGGACAACAGATACGCAGTATTTT; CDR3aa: CASSLGASGTTDTQYF
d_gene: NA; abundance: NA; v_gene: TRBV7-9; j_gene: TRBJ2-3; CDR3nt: TGTGCCAGCAGCCCGCCCACAGATACGCAGTATTTT; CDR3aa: CASSPPTDTQYF
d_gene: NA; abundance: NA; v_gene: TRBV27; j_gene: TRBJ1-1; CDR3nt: TGTGCCAGCAGTTTAGCAGGGGTAGGATACACTGAAGCTTTCTTT; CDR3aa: CASSLAGVGYTEAFF
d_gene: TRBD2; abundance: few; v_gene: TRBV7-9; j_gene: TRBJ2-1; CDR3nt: TGTGCCAGCAGCCTCCGGACTAGCGGATACAATGAGCAGTTCTTC; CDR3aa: CASSLRTSGYNEQFF
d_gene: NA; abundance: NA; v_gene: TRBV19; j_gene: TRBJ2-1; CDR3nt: TGTGCCAGTAGTGACAGGCGCTCCTACAATGAGCAGTTCTTC; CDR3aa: CASSDRRSYNEQFF
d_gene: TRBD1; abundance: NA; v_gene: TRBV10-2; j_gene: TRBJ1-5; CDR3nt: TGCGCCAGCAGGGGGGGGACAGTCGTTAGCAATCAGCCCCAGCATTTT; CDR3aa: CASRGGTVVSNQPQHF
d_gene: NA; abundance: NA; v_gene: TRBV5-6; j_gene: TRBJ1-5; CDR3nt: TGTGCCAGCAGCATGGGACGGTCAGAGCCCCAGCATTTT; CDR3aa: CASSMGRSEPQHF
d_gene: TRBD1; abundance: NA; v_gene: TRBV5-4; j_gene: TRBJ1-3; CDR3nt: TGTGCCAGCAGCCGTAACAGGGGCCCTGGAAACACCATATATTTT; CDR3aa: CASSRNRGPGNTIYF
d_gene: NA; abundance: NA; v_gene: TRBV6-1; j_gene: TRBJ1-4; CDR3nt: TGTGCCAGCAGAGTGACTAAGGAAAAACTGTTTTTT; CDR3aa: CASRVTKEKLFF
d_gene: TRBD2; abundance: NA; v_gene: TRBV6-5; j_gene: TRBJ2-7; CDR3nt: TGTGCCAGCAGTTACTCGATGACCCGGGGGGCCTACGAGCAGTACTTC; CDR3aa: CASSYSMTRGAYEQYF
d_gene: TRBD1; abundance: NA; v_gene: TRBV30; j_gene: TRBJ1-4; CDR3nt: TGTGCCTGGTCCGGGACAGGGTGGGAAAAACTGTTTTTT; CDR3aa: CAWSGTGWEKLFF
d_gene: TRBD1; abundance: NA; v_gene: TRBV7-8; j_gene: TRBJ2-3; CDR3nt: TGTGCCAGCAGCTTAGTGGGACAGGGTTATACGCAGTATTTT; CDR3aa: CASSLVGQGYTQYF
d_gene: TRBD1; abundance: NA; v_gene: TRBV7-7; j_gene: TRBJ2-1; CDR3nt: TGTGCCAGCAGCTCGGGACAGGGGGCGATTGATGAGCAGTTCTTC; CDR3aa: CASSSGQGAIDEQFF
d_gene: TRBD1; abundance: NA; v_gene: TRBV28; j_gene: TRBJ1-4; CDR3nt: TGTGCCAGCAGCCCCCGAACGGGACAGGGAGGTGAAAAACTGTTTTTT; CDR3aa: CASSPRTGQGGEKLFF
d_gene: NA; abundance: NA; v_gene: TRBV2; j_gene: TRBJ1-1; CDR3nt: TGTGCCAGCAGTGAAGCAGGGCGGACTGAAGCTTTCTTT; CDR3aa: CASSEAGRTEAFF
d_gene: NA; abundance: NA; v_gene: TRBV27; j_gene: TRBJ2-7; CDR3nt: TGTGCCAGCAGTTTCAAGGTGGACCGCGAGCAGTACTTC; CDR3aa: CASSFKVDREQYF
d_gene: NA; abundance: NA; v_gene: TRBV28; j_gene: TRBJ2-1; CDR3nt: TGTGCCAGCAGATTATTAGGGTCAAACAATGAGCAGTTCTTC; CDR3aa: CASRLLGSNNEQFF
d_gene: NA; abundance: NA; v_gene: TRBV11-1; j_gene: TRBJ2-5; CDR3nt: TGTGCCAGCAGCTTAGGGCTCCCCCCCCGGGGGGAGACCCAGTACTTC; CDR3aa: CASSLGLPPRGETQYF
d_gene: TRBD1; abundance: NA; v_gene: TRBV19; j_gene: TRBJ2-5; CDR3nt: TGTGCCAGTAGTATCCCCGGGACAGGGTTGACCCAGTACTTC; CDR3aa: CASSIPGTGLTQYF
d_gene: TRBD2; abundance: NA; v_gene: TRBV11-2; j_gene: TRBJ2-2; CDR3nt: TGTGCCAGCAGCTTAGAACTAGCGGGGACCGGGGAGCTGTTTTTT; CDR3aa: CASSLELAGTGELFF
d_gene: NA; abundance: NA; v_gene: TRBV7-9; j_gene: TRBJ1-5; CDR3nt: TGTGCCAGCAGCTTCTCGACGGACCAGCCCCAGCATTTT; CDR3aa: CASSFSTDQPQHF
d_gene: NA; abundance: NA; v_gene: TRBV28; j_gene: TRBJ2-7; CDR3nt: TGTGCCAGCAGTCTCGGGACTGATTCCTACGAGCAGTACTTC; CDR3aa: CASSLGTDSYEQYF
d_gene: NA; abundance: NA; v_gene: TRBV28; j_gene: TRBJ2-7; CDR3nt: TGTGCCAGCAGTCCGCCGTGGGAGCAGTACTTC; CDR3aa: CASSPPWEQYF
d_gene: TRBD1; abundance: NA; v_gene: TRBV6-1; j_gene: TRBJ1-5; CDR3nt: TGTGCCAGCAGTGAAGGACAGGGGGCGTCAAGTCAGCCCCAGCATTTT; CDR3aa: CASSEGQGASSQPQHF
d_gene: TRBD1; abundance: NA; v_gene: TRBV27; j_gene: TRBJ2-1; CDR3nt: TGTGCCAGCAGTTTCTACAGGGGGCCGACCTACAATGAGCAGTTCTTC; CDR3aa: CASSFYRGPTYNEQFF
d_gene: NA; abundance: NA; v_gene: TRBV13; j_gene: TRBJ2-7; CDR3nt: TGTGCCAGCAGCTTAGAAAGGAGAAGCTCCTACGAGCAGTACTTC; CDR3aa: CASSLERRSSYEQYF
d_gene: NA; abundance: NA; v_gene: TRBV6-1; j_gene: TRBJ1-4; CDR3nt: TGTGCCAGCAGTGTGAGTGCAACTAATGAAAAACTGTTTTTT; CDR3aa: CASSVSATNEKLFF
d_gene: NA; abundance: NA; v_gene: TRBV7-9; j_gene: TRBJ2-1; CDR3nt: TGTGCCAGCAGCTTAGGGCCGGGAGTTGAGGACAATGAGCAGTTCTTC; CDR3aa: CASSLGPGVEDNEQFF
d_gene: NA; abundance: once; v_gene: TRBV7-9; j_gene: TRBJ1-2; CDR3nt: TGTGCCAGCAGCTCCGCCGGGACCCCGACGGACTATGGCTACACCTTC; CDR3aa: CASSSAGTPTDYGYTF
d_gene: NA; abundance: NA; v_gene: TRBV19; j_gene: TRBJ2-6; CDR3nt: TGTGCCAGTAGTGATCGGACGGGGGACTCTGGGGCCAACGTCCTGACTTTC; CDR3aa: CASSDRTGDSGANVLTF
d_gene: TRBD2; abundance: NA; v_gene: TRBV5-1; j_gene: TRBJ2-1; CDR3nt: TGCGCCAGCAGCCAACTAGCGGGAGCTCCCAATGAGCAGTTCTTC; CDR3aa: CASSQLAGAPNEQFF
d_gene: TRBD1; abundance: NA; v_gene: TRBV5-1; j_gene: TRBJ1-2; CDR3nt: TGCGCCAGCAGGCTTACCGGGACAGTTTATGGCTACACCTTC; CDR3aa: CASRLTGTVYGYTF
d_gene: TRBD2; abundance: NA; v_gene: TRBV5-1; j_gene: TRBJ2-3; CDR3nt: TGCGCCAGCAGCTACCCTAGCGGGAGGGCCCCAGATACGCAGTATTTT; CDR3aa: CASSYPSGRAPDTQYF
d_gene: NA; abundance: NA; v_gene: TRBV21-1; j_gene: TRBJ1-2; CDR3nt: TGTGCCAGCAGCCCCGGGGAGGGGCGGACTCCTAACTATGGCTACACCTTC; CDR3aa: CASSPGEGRTPNYGYTF
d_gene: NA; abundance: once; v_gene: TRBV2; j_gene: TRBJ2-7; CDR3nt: TGTGCCAGCTCCGGGGGAGCGGGCTACGAGCAGTACTTC; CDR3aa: CASSGGAGYEQYF
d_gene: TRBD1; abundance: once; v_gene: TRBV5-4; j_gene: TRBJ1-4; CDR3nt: TGTGCCAGCAGCGGGGACACGGGACAGGTTAATGAAAAACTGTTTTTT; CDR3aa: CASSGDTGQVNEKLFF
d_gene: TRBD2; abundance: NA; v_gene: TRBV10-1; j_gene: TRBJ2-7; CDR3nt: TGCGCCAGCAGCGGGACTAGCGGTTTTTCGGAGCAGTACTTC; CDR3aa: CASSGTSGFSEQYF
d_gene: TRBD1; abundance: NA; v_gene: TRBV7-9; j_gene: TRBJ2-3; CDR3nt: TGTGCCAGCAGCTCAGGGTTAAACCGGGACAGGGCTGATACGCAGTATTTT; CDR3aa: CASSSGLNRDRADTQYF